This T cell receptor beta chain derives from a study of T cell responses to AZD1222 COVID-19 vaccine. Study-wide findings and caveats: Donors were mostly white British, more females; clonal diversity possibly underestimated.

Germline V gene sequence: CDR1 KGHSH, CDR2 LQKENI. V was clipped by 4 bases and J by 2 bases; unmatched bases: 7. This CDR3 contains 15 residues. Comments on this clone: Its antigen is not known.

Profiled with immunoSEQ multiplex PCR; TCRdb holds only in-frame clones, not every one. Of 97,000 or so clones listed, 84% are singletons. This sequence joins TRBV18 and TRBJ2-5, with 7 bases matching TRBD1. The sequences come from peripheral blood, collected on day 0 of AZD1222 vaccination. The TCR originated in an adult in good health. The CDR3 is CASSRPTGQQETQYF. CDR3 bases: TGTGCCAGCTCACGGCCAACGGGACAGCAAGAGACCCAGTACTTC. The variable domain in full, completed from reference TRBV18 and TRBJ2-5, reads NAGVMQNPRHLVRRRGQEARLRCSPMKGHSHVYWYRQLPEEGLKFMVYLQKENIIDESGMPKERFSAEFPKEGPSILRIQQVVRGDSAAYFCASSRPTGQQETQYFGPGTRLLVL.